Shown below are 14 T cell receptor beta chains from a single sample sequenced in a study of cytomegalovirus exposure and HLA in healthy donors. PCR was performed using 60 Vbeta and 13 Jbeta primers. This table comes from immunoSEQ multiplex PCR, and its TCRdb copy is limited to in-frame clones, with some not included. The sample lists over 150,000 clones, approximately 80% seen once, with roughly 10% in the top ten. What was sequenced was PBMCs. All receptors come from a man between 18 and 29 years old in good health and CMV-seropositive.

This sequence joins TRBV30 and TRBJ1-2; D gene ambiguous. V lost 2 bases and J 7 bases, leaving 5 bases between the germline ends. Germline values: CDR1 GTSNPN, CDR2 SVGIG (reference sequence). The CDR3 contains 10 residues. CDR3 sequence: CAWSRGGYTF. The CDR3 coding sequence is TGTGCCTGGAGTCGGGGTGGCTACACCTTC.

The count of this clone is one. The V and J genes are TRBV4-2 and TRBJ2-1; TRBD2 aligns across 8 bases. Losses at the gene ends were 1 base for V and 1 base for J; bases not matched to a gene: 0. The CDR3 loop spans 15 amino acids. The germline V gene has CDR1 LGHNA and CDR2 YNFKEQ. The CDR3 bases are TGTGCCAGCAGCCAAGGCGGGGGGTCCTACAATGAGCAGTTCTTC. It encodes CASSQGGGSYNEQFF.

The CDR3 bases are TGCGCCAGCAGAAGCCAGGGGCCACGAAACAATGAGCAGTTCTTC. Encoded protein: CASRSQGPRNNEQFF. J is TRBJ2-1 and V is TRBV5-1, with a possible D match to TRBD1 (6 bases). The ends were cut back, 5 bases at V and 5 bases at J, with 17 bases in the middle. CDR1 is SGHRS and CDR2 is YFSETQ in the germline V gene. This CDR3 is 15 amino acids long. Together with reference TRBV5-1 and TRBJ2-1, the CDR3 gives the full variable domain: KAGVTQTPRYLIKTRGQQVTLSCSPISGHRSVSWYQQTPGQGLQFLFEYFSETQRNKGNFPGRFSGRQFSNSRSEMNVSTLELGDSALYLCASRSQGPRNNEQFFGPGTRLTVL.

The rearrangement uses TRBV9 and TRBJ2-2, with 9 positions matching TRBD1. Germline V CDR1 and CDR2: SGDLS, YYNGEE. There are 16 residues in the CDR3. The V gene end was trimmed by 4 bases and the J gene end by 7 bases; junction bases not matched to a gene: 11. CDR3 sequence (DNA): TGTGCCAGCAGCATTGCCGGGACAGGGTATGTCGGGGAGCTGTTTTTT. It specifies CASSIAGTGYVGELFF.

V and J are TRBV7-9 and TRBJ2-7; TRBD1 is a possible D gene (6 bases). Germline-derived CDR1 and CDR2 are SEHNR and FQNEAQ (reference sequence). This CDR3 is 13 amino acids long. V was trimmed by 5 bases and J by 3 bases, leaving 11 bases between them. In DNA, the CDR3 is TGTGCCAGCAGCCTGGACAGAATCTACGAGCAGTACTTC. This gives the protein CASSLDRIYEQYF.

This clone came up a few times. The chain joins TRBV4-3 to TRBJ2-2, with TRBD2 matching over 8 bases. The ends lost 2 bases at V and 1 base at J; junction bases unmatched: 6. The CDR3 has 17 residues. Germline V gene sequence: CDR1 LGHNA, CDR2 YSLEER. This CDR3 reads CASSQSPSGGNTGELFF. In nucleotides, the CDR3 is TGCGCCAGCAGCCAATCCCCCAGCGGGGGGAACACCGGGGAGCTGTTTTTT.

The chain combines TRBV9 with TRBJ2-7; 7 bases are shared with TRBD1. Germline V gene sequence: CDR1 SGDLS, CDR2 YYNGEE. The CDR3 contains 15 residues. Trimming took 3 bases from V and 6 from J; bases not matched to a gene: 12. CDR3 coding DNA: TGTGCCAGCAGCGATCAAACAGGGGAATACGGCGAGCAGTACTTC. Translation: CASSDQTGEYGEQYF.

V is TRBV18 and J is TRBJ1-3; D is unclear. The germline V gene encodes CDR1 KGHSH and CDR2 LQKENI. This CDR3 comprises 15 residues. V lost 3 bases to trimming and J lost 1 base, with 10 bases between them. The CDR3 DNA reads TGTGCCAGCTCACCCCTCGCAGGATCTGGAAACACCATATATTTT. This encodes CASSPLAGSGNTIYF.

J is TRBJ2-1 and V is TRBV2; D remains unclear. Trimming took 7 bases from V and 4 from J, leaving 17 bases between them. CDR1 is SNHLY and CDR2 is FYNNEI in the germline V gene. This CDR3 has 15 amino acids. This CDR3 is CASTEVLVWYNEQFF. The CDR3 region has the DNA TGTGCCAGCACTGAGGTACTTGTATGGTACAATGAGCAGTTCTTC.

This rearrangement joins TRBV5-6 to TRBJ2-1; 7 bases are shared with TRBD2. Germline lookup yields CDR1 SGHDT and CDR2 YYEEEE. V was clipped by 2 bases and J by 4 bases; unmatched bases: 6. The CDR3 runs 15 residues. The CDR3 DNA is TGTGCCAGCAGCTTCGGCCTAGCGGAATACAATGAGCAGTTCTTC. It specifies CASSFGLAEYNEQFF.

The V call is TRBV7-9, the J call TRBJ2-7, with 12 bases matching TRBD2. V lost 5 bases to trimming and J lost 2 bases; unmatched junction nucleotides: 7. Germline-derived CDR1 and CDR2 are SEHNR and FQNEAQ (reference sequence). The CDR3 totals 16 residues. This chain's CDR3 is CASSTSTSGRTYEQYF. Written as DNA, the CDR3 is TGTGCCAGCAGCACCTCCACTAGCGGGAGGACCTACGAGCAGTACTTC. The full variable domain, completed using reference TRBV7-9 and TRBJ2-7, is DTGVSQNPRHKITKRGQNVTFRCDPISEHNRLYWYRQTLGQGPEFLTYFQNEAQLEKSRLLSDRFSAERPKGSFSTLEIQRTEQGDSAMYLCASSTSTSGRTYEQYFGPGTRLTVT.

The genes are TRBV5-1 and TRBJ1-2, with a possible D match to TRBD1 (5 bases). Germline CDR1 reads SGHRS; CDR2 reads YFSETQ. The CDR3 sequence is 14 residues long. V lost 4 bases and J 4 bases, leaving 14 bases between the germline ends. The DNA for the CDR3 is TGCGCCAGCAGCCTTTCAGACAGAATCTATGGCTACACCTTC. Its translation is CASSLSDRIYGYTF.

This sequence joins TRBV20-1 and TRBJ1-2, with D uncertain. The CDR3 is 11 residues long. The germline gives CDR1 DFQATT, CDR2 SNEGSKA (reference sequence). Trimming cost V 6 bases and J 8 bases, with 13 bases left between them. Here the CDR3 reads CSATGVLGYTF. CDR3 in DNA: TGCAGTGCAACCGGGGTCCTCGGCTACACCTTC.

The chain carries TRBV10-3 and TRBJ2-2; D remains unclear. Trimming took 0 bases from V and 4 from J, leaving 15 bases between them. Germline assignment: CDR1 ENHRY and CDR2 SYGVKD. This CDR3 spans 17 amino acids. This chain's CDR3 is CAISESRPRGGTGELFF. The CDR3 DNA follows: TGTGCCATCAGTGAGTCTCGCCCCCGAGGTGGCACCGGGGAGCTGTTTTTT.